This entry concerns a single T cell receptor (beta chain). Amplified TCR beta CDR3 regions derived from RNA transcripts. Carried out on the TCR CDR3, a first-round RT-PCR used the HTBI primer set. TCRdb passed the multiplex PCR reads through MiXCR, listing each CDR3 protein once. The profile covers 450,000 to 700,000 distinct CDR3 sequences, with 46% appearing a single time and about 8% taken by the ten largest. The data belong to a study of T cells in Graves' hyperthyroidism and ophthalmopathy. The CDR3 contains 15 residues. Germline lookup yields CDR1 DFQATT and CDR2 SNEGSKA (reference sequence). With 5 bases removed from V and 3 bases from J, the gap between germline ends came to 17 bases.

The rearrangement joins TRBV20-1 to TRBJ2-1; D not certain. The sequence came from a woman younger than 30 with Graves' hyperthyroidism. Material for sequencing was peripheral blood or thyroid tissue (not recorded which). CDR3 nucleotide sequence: TGCAGTGCTTCCCCTGACTTTTCGAACTACAATGAGCAGTTCTTC. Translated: CSASPDFSNYNEQFF.